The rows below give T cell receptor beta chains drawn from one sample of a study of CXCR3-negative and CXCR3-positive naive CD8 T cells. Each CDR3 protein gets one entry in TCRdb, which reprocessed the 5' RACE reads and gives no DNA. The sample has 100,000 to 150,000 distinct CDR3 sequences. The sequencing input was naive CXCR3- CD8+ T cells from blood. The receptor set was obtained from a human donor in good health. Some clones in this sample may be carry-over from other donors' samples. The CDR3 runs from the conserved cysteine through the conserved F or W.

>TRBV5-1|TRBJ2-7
CASSPEDTSRPYEQYF
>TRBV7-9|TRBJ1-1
CASSSQTGPTEAFF
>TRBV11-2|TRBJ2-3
CASNLAGLGDTQYF
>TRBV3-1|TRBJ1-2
CASSQELHRGPGYTF
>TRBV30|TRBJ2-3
CAWSVPAEPVAIDTQYF
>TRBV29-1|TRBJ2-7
CSVRGTDSSYEQYF
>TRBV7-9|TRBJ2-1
CASSRNNEQFF
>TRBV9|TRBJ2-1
CASSSPGRSYNEQFF
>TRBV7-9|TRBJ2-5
CASSLVASQETQYF
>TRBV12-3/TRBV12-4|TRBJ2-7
CASSPPQGYEQYF
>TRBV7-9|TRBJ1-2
CASSLPRPVGGYTF
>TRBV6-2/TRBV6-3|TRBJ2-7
CARSTPDRGSGYEQYF
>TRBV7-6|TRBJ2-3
CASSPWAASTDTQYF
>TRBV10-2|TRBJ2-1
CASRASGIYYNEQFF
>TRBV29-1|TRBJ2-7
CSVDRGTDEQYF
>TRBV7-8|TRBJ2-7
CASSLPPGDYEQYF
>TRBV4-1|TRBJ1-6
CASSQGASNSPLHF
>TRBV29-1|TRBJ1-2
CSVEDLGPNYGYTF
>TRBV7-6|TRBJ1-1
CASSASGTGGTEAFF